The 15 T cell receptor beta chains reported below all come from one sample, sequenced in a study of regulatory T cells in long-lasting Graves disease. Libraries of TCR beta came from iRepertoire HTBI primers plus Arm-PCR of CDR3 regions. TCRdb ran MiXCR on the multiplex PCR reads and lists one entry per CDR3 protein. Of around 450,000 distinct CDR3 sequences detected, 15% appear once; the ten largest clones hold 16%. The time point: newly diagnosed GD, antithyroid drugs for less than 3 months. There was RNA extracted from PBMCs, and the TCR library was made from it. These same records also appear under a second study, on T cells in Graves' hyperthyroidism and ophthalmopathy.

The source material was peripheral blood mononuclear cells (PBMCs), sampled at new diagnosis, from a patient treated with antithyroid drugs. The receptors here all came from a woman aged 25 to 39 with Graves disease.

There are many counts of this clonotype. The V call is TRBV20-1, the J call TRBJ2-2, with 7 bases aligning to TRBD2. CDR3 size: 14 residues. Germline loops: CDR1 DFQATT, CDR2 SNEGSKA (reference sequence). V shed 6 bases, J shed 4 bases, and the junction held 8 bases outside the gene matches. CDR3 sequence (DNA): TGCAGTGCCCTAGCGGAGCCCGGCACCGGGGAGCTGTTTTTT. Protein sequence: CSALAEPGTGELFF.

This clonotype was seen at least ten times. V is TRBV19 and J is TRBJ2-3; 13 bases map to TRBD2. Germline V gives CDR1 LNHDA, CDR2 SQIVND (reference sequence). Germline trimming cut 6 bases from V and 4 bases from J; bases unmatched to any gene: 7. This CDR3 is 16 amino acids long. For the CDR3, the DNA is TGTGCCAGTAGCGGACTAGCGGGAGAGGGATCAGATACGCAGTATTTT. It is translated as CASSGLAGEGSDTQYF.

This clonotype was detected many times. The CDR3 coding sequence is TGTGCCAGCAGCTTAGATCATGTGGGGACAGATACGCAGTATTTT. The encoded protein is CASSLDHVGTDTQYF. The J gene is TRBJ2-3, the V gene TRBV11-2, with D unclear. Germline CDR1 and CDR2: SGHAT and FQNNGV. CDR3 length: 15 amino acids. V lost 0 bases and J 3 bases, leaving 10 bases between the germline ends.

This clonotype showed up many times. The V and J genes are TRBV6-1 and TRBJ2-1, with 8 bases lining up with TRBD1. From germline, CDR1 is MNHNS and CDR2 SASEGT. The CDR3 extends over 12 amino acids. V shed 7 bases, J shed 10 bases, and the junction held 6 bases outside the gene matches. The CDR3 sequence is CASTQGAGEQFF. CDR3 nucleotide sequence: TGTGCCAGCACCCAGGGGGCCGGGGAGCAGTTCTTC.

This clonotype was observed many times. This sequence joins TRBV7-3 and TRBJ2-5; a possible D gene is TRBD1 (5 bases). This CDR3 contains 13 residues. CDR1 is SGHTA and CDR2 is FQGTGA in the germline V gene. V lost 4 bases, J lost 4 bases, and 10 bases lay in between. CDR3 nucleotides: TGTGCCAGCAGCTCATCAAGGGGAGAGACCCAGTACTTC. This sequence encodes CASSSSRGETQYF.

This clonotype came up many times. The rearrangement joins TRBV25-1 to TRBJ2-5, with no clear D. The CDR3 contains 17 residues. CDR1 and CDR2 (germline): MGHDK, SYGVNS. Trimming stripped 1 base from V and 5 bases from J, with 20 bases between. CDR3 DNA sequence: TGTGCCAGCAGTGAATGGGGTGGCAGTAAAATGATCGAGACCCAGTACTTC. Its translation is CASSEWGGSKMIETQYF.

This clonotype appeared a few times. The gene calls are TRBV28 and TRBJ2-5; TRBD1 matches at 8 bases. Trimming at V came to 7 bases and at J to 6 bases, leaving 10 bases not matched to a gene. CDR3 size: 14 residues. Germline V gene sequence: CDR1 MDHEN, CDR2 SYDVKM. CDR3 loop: CASNRQGQQKTQYF. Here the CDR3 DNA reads TGTGCCAGCAACCGACAGGGGCAACAGAAGACCCAGTACTTC. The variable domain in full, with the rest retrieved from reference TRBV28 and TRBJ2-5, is DVKVTQSSRYLVKRTGEKVFLECVQDMDHENMFWYRQDPGLGLRLIYFSYDVKMKEKGDIPEGYSVSREKKERFSLILESASTNQTSMYLCASNRQGQQKTQYFGPGTRLLVL.

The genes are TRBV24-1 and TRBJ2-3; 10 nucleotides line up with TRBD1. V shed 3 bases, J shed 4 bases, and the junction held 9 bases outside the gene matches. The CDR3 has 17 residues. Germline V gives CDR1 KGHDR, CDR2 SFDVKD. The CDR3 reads CATSDVPGTGVADTQYF. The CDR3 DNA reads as TGTGCCACCAGTGATGTGCCCGGGACAGGGGTCGCAGATACGCAGTATTTT.

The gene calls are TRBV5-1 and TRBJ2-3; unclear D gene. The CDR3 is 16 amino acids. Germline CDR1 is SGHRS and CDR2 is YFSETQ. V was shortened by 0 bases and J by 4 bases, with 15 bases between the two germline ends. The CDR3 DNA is TGCGCCAGCAGCTTGGTGACCTCGGGCCTGGCAGATACGCAGTATTTT. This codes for CASSLVTSGLADTQYF. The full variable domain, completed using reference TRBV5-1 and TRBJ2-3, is KAGVTQTPRYLIKTRGQQVTLSCSPISGHRSVSWYQQTPGQGLQFLFEYFSETQRNKGNFPGRFSGRQFSNSRSEMNVSTLELGDSALYLCASSLVTSGLADTQYFGPGTRLTVL.

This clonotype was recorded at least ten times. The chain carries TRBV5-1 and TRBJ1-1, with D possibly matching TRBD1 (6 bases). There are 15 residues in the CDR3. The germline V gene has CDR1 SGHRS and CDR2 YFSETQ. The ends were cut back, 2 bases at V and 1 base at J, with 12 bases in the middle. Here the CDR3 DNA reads TGCGCCAGCAGCTTACAACAGGGACGGAACACTGAAGCTTTCTTT. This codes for CASSLQQGRNTEAFF.

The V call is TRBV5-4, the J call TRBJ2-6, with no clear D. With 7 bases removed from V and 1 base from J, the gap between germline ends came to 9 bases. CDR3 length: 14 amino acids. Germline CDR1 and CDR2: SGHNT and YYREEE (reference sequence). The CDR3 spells CASLPKSGANVLTF. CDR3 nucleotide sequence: TGTGCCAGCCTTCCCAAGTCTGGGGCCAACGTCCTGACTTTC.

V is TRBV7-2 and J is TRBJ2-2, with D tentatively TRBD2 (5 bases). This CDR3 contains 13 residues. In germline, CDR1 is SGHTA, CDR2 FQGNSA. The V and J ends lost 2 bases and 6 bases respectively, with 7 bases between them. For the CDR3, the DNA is TGTGCCAGCAGCTTATCGGGGTCCGGGGAGCTGTTTTTT. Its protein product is CASSLSGSGELFF.

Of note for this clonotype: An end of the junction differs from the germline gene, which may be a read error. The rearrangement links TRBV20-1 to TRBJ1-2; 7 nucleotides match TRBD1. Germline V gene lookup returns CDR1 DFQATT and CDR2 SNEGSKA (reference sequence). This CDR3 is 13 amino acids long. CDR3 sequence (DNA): TGCAGTGCTAGAGACCGGGACAGCTATGGCGACACCTTC. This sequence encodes CSARDRDSYGDTF.

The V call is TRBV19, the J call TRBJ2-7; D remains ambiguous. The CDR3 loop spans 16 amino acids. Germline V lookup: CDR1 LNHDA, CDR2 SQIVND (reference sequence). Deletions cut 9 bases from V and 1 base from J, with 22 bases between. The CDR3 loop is CASSTKAGVGSYEQYF. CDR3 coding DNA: TGTGCCAGCTCGACCAAAGCAGGCGTGGGGTCCTACGAGCAGTACTTC.

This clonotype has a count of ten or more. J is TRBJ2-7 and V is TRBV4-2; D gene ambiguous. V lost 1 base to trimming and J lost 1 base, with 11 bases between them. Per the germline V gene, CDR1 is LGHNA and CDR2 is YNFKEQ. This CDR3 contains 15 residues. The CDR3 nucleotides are TGTGCCAGCAGCCAAGCAGCGACCCAATCCTACGAGCAGTACTTC. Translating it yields CASSQAATQSYEQYF.